The 7 T cell receptor beta chains reported below all come from one sample, sequenced in a study of Ad26.COV2.S vaccination and SARS-CoV-2 variants. Treatment indicated: over 15 received Ad26.COV2.S at low or high dose, single or two shots; several received placebo; per-sample allocation not given. Material that was analyzed had been drawn on day 63 after the first vaccine or placebo injection. Some clones are missing from TCRdb's copy, which holds only in-frame ones; the method was immunoSEQ multiplex PCR. This sample has 450,000 to 550,000 clones, with roughly nine tenths found just once. This sample comprised peripheral blood, obtained in a trial of Ad26.COV2.S vaccine versus placebo. The receptors derive from a person between 18 and 60 years old who received the Ad26.COV2.S COVID-19 vaccine or a placebo.

This clone was picked up one time. The chain joins TRBV11-2 to TRBJ1-2; maybe TRBD1 (5 bases). Trimming took 5 bases from V and 8 from J, leaving 12 bases between them. CDR1 and CDR2 from the germline V gene are SGHAT and FQNNGV. CDR3 length equals 12 residues. The CDR3 protein is CASSAGLRGYTF. The CDR3 bases are TGTGCCAGCAGCGCGGGACTTCGCGGCTACACCTTC.

This clone has just one count. V and J are TRBV28 and TRBJ2-5; D is unresolved. Germline V CDR1 and CDR2: MDHEN, SYDVKM. Between the trimmed V and J ends, which lost 2 bases and 2 bases, there was a span of 6 bases. There are 13 residues in the CDR3. The CDR3: CASSLTAQETQYF. In DNA form, the CDR3 reads TGTGCCAGCAGTTTAACAGCACAAGAGACCCAGTACTTC.

This chain uses TRBV3-1 (or the pseudogene TRBV3-2) with TRBJ2-7, with a tentative D call TRBD1 (6 bases). CDR1 and CDR2 (germline): LGHDT, YNNKEL (reference sequence). The CDR3 contains 10 residues. The CDR3 here is CVSGAYEQYF. The CDR3 region has the DNA TGTGTATCAGGGGCCTACGAGCAGTACTTC.

The V gene is TRBV28, the J gene TRBJ2-3, with 8 bases matching TRBD1. Germline loops: CDR1 MDHEN, CDR2 SYDVKM. CDR3 size: 14 residues. Trimming took 5 bases from V and 2 from J; bases not matched to a gene: 3. CDR3 nucleotides: TGTGCCAGCAGTGTGGGACAGGTCACAGATACGCAGTATTTT. Encoded protein: CASSVGQVTDTQYF. Looking up the rest from reference TRBV28 and TRBJ2-3 gives the full variable domain: DVKVTQSSRYLVKRTGEKVFLECVQDMDHENMFWYRQDPGLGLRLIYFSYDVKMKEKGDIPEGYSVSREKKERFSLILESASTNQTSMYLCASSVGQVTDTQYFGPGTRLTVL.

V gene TRBV7-8 combines with J gene TRBJ1-5; 8 nucleotides agree with TRBD1. The CDR3 consists of 15 residues. Trimming at V came to 1 base and at J to 3 bases, leaving 2 bases not matched to a gene. Per the germline V gene, CDR1 is SGHVS and CDR2 is FQNEAQ. CDR3: CASSLDRGVNQPQHF. CDR3 DNA sequence: TGTGCCAGCAGCTTAGACAGGGGGGTCAATCAGCCCCAGCATTTT.

The CDR3 region is CASSELGRIYEQYF. In DNA, the CDR3 is TGTGCCAGCAGTGAATTGGGCAGAATATACGAGCAGTACTTC. The J gene is TRBJ2-7, the V gene TRBV2; no definite D call. With 2 bases removed from V and 4 bases from J, the gap between germline ends came to 12 bases. Germline V gives CDR1 SNHLY, CDR2 FYNNEI. This CDR3 is 14 amino acids long.

The genes are TRBV28 and TRBJ2-2; no clear D gene. This CDR3 contains 15 residues. V lost 8 bases to trimming and J lost 2 bases, with 15 bases between them. CDR1 is MDHEN and CDR2 is SYDVKM in the germline V gene. The CDR3 reads CASSLPGSNTGELFF. In DNA form, the CDR3 reads TGTGCCAGCTCCCTTCCGGGCTCCAACACCGGGGAGCTGTTTTTT.